What follows describes a single TCR beta chain. This entry belongs to a study of blood T cell repertoires in COVID-19. Study overall: COVID-19 samples, acute and convalescent, were from the United States, Italy and Spain.

Living in about two dozen US areas, the participants were between roughly 18 and 89 years of age. Participants were placed into cohorts based on the clinical history they reported. As processed by the authors: The assay estimated nucleated cells by amplifying reference gene primers. Method: immunoSEQ multiplex PCR; TCRdb's copy keeps in-frame clones and lacks some. That table furnishes V, J and clone size, whereas the DNA furnished D and trimming. In the table there are under 200,000 clones, approximately 86% of which are singletons. The CDR3 consists of 14 residues. Per germline, CDR1 SGHKS and CDR2 YYEKEE (reference sequence). Trimming left V 4 bases short and J 5 bases short, with 15 bases between.

Sample: PBMCs or T cells enriched from blood (not recorded which). The gene calls are TRBV5-5 and TRBJ1-2, with D unresolved. This sequence was found in a middle-aged woman in a cohort exposed to, infected with or recovered from COVID-19 (not recorded which). The CDR3 region is CASSPAAVLYGYTF. The CDR3, as DNA: TGTGCCAGCAGCCCCGCGGCCGTACTATATGGCTACACCTTC.